These T cell receptor beta chains were read from a single sample in a study of blood T cell repertoires in COVID-19. The method was immunoSEQ multiplex PCR; TCRdb's version includes in-frame clones alone and lacks a portion of them. The sample shows 180,000 or so clones, approximately 86% of them seen only once. Sequencing was performed on peripheral blood. The receptors here all came from a man aged 18 to 30 with acute or convalescent COVID-19. The CDR3 runs from the conserved cysteine through the conserved F or W. Fields, in order: D gene, V gene, J gene, clone size, CDR3 DNA, CDR3 protein. A D gene is named only where the DNA matches it firmly. Clone size is not always given. Where it is, it says once, few, many or a class for expanded clones.

TRBD1	TRBV18	TRBJ1-1	.	TGTGCCAGCTCACAACAGGGGGCGACTGAAGCTTTCTTT	CASSQQGATEAFF
TRBD1	TRBV11-3	TRBJ1-2	.	TGTGCCAGCAGCTCGACAGGGGGCTATGGCTACACCTTC	CASSSTGGYGYTF
.	TRBV4-1	TRBJ1-2	.	TGCGCCAGCAGCCAAGATAGACGGGAAAACTATGGCTACACCTTC	CASSQDRRENYGYTF
.	TRBV6-2/TRBV6-3	TRBJ1-2	.	TGTGCCAGCAGTGCGGTCGCGGGGGGCGCGATCGATGGCTACACCTTC	CASSAVAGGAIDGYTF
TRBD2	TRBV5-1	TRBJ2-5	once	TGCGCCAGCAGCACTCCGACTAGCGTTCGGGAGACCCAGTACTTC	CASSTPTSVRETQYF
.	TRBV6-4	TRBJ2-1	.	TGTGCCAGCAGCGAGTATATCAGGACAGAGCAGTTCTTC	CASSEYIRTEQFF
.	TRBV3-1/TRBV3-2	TRBJ2-3	.	TGTGCCAGCAGCCAACCCTTTTCTAGCACAGATACGCAGTATTTT	CASSQPFSSTDTQYF
.	TRBV5-1	TRBJ1-2	.	TGCGCCAGCAGCGGGAGGGAAGACTATGGCTACACCTTC	CASSGREDYGYTF
.	TRBV6-6	TRBJ2-5	once	TGTGCCAGCAGTTACGTAGGTTTAGGAGGAGAGACCCAGTACTTC	CASSYVGLGGETQYF
.	TRBV5-8	TRBJ2-3	.	TGTGCCAGCAGCGCCGGGGAGATAGATACGCAGTATTTT	CASSAGEIDTQYF
.	TRBV7-2	TRBJ1-5	few	TGTGCCAGCAGCCCCGGACAGCCCAATCAGCCCCAGCATTTT	CASSPGQPNQPQHF
.	TRBV19	TRBJ1-4	.	TGTGCCAGTAGTATATTTCGGACTAATGAAAAACTGTTTTTT	CASSIFRTNEKLFF
TRBD1	TRBV6-5	TRBJ1-5	.	TGTGCCAGCAGGACAGGGGGCGTTCAGCCCCAGCATTTT	CASRTGGVQPQHF
.	TRBV30	TRBJ1-5	few	TGTGCCTGGAGTTCGCAGGCTAACAATCAGCCCCAGCATTTT	CAWSSQANNQPQHF
TRBD1	TRBV28	TRBJ1-2	.	TGTGCCAGCCGGACTGCTAGAGCTGGACAGGGAAATGGCTACACCTTC	CASRTARAGQGNGYTF
TRBD1	TRBV7-8	TRBJ1-1	.	TGTGCCAGCAGCCCAGAGGGGGCGATGACTGAAGCTTTCTTT	CASSPEGAMTEAFF
TRBD1	TRBV30	TRBJ1-2	.	TGTGCCTGGAGTGACATACCGGGACAGGGGACACGCTTTGGCTACACCTTC	CAWSDIPGQGTRFGYTF
.	TRBV6-5	TRBJ1-4	few	TGTGCCACCGTCGACAGATCTAATGAAAAACTGTTTTTT	CATVDRSNEKLFF
.	TRBV7-9	TRBJ1-2	.	TGTGCCAGCAGCCAAATTCGAGCTAACTATGGCTACACCTTC	CASSQIRANYGYTF
TRBD2	TRBV5-1	TRBJ2-1	.	TGCGCCAGCAGCGGGGCGGGGAGGGACAATGAGCAGTTCTTC	CASSGAGRDNEQFF
.	TRBV6-5	TRBJ1-1	.	TGTGCCAGCAGTTTGGCCAGGAAGAACACTGAAGCTTTCTTT	CASSLARKNTEAFF
TRBD1	TRBV7-8	TRBJ1-3	.	TGTGCCAGCAGCCCCCCGGGACAGGCGGCTCTAATTCTTGGGCGAAACACCATATATTTT	CASSPPGQAALILGRNTIYF
.	TRBV5-1	TRBJ1-2	once	TGCGCCAGCAGCTTGCGCGGGGGAGCTAACTATGGCTACACCTTC	CASSLRGGANYGYTF
.	TRBV7-3	TRBJ1-4	once	TGTGCCAGCAGCCCCCCGGGCCAGGGGCTTAATGAAAAACTGTTTTTT	CASSPPGQGLNEKLFF
.	TRBV5-1	TRBJ2-3	.	TGCGCCAGCAGCTTGGAGTTTGGCACAGGCACAGATACGCAGTATTTT	CASSLEFGTGTDTQYF
.	TRBV3-1/TRBV3-2	TRBJ2-2	.	TGTGCCAGCAGCCAAGGGGACACTAACACCGGGGAGCTGTTTTTT	CASSQGDTNTGELFF
.	TRBV6-5	TRBJ1-1	few	TGTGCCAGCAGTTACACAGGGAACACTGAAGCTTTCTTT	CASSYTGNTEAFF
TRBD2	TRBV19	TRBJ2-3	.	TGTGCCAGTAGCCGGGGACTAGCGGGGACCACAGATACGCAGTATTTT	CASSRGLAGTTDTQYF
TRBD2	TRBV7-9	TRBJ2-5	.	TGTGCCAGCAGCTGGCGGGGGGCCGAAGAGACCCAGTACTTC	CASSWRGAEETQYF
.	TRBV11-2	TRBJ1-2	once	TGTGCCAGCAGCTCTCAGGGTTCGTTGGGCTACACCTTC	CASSSQGSLGYTF
.	TRBV24-1	TRBJ1-5	.	TGTGCCACCAGTGATTCGGACGGGAATAGCAATCAGCCCCAGCATTTT	CATSDSDGNSNQPQHF
.	TRBV18	TRBJ1-1	.	TGTGCCAGCTCACCACCGAACACACAGAACACTGAAGCTTTCTTT	CASSPPNTQNTEAFF
.	TRBV19	TRBJ2-4	.	TGTGCCAGTACCGCCGGTACAAACATTCAGTACTTC	CASTAGTNIQYF
.	TRBV27	TRBJ1-2	.	TGTGCCAGCAGTTCTGCAGCGGGAGCCGATTTTAACTATGGCTACACCTTC	CASSSAAGADFNYGYTF
TRBD1	TRBV18	TRBJ2-7	few	TGTGCCAGCTCACCGGACAGGGAAGGACCGTACTTC	CASSPDREGPYF
.	TRBV18	TRBJ2-2	.	TGTGCCAGCTCACCACGAGGAGGGAACACCGGGGAGCTGTTTTTT	CASSPRGGNTGELFF
TRBD2	TRBV28	TRBJ2-3	.	TGTGCCAGCAGTTTATCAGGCGGGGGGACCACAGATACGCAGTATTTT	CASSLSGGGTTDTQYF
TRBD1	TRBV5-4	TRBJ1-2	.	TGTGCCAGCAGCTTGGAGTCAGGGGGTACTTGGGGCTACACCTTC	CASSLESGGTWGYTF
.	TRBV14	TRBJ1-1	.	TGTGCCAGCAGCCAAGATGAGTTTTGGAACACTGAAGCTTTCTTT	CASSQDEFWNTEAFF
TRBD1	TRBV2	TRBJ1-5	.	TGTGCCAGCAGTGAAGGCCAGGGGGCAAGACAGCCCCAGCATTTT	CASSEGQGARQPQHF